This is a list of T cell receptor beta chains from one sample in a study of neurological immune-mediated disorders. TCRdb re-derived calls from the 5' RACE reads in MiXCR, one entry per CDR3 protein. The sample holds approximately 100,000 distinct CDR3 sequences, around 3.4% seen once. Input material: PBMCs. Source of these receptors: a young woman with multiple sclerosis. Both conserved end residues are part of each CDR3. Each record gives: D gene, J gene, clone size, V gene, CDR3 DNA, CDR3 protein. D genes are given only for firm matches. Only part of the rows carry a size: once, few, many, or a class if the clone is expanded.

d_call: .
j_call: TRBJ1-2
clone_size: many
v_call: TRBV12-3/TRBV12-4
cdr3_nt: TGTGCCAGCAGTTTAAGAGGGGCCGGTGTGGGCTACACCTTC
cdr3_aa: CASSLRGAGVGYTF

d_call: TRBD1
j_call: TRBJ2-7
clone_size: many
v_call: TRBV7-2
cdr3_nt: TGTGCCAGCAGCTTAGACGAGGACAGGGTGTACGAGCAGTACTTC
cdr3_aa: CASSLDEDRVYEQYF

d_call: TRBD1
j_call: TRBJ2-6
clone_size: many
v_call: TRBV11-3
cdr3_nt: TGTGCCAGCAGCTTGACAGGGGGCTCTGGGGCCAACGTCCTGACTTTC
cdr3_aa: CASSLTGGSGANVLTF

d_call: .
j_call: TRBJ1-5
clone_size: few
v_call: TRBV18
cdr3_nt: TGTGCCAGCTCACCTCGGGACGGTAGCAATCAGCCCCAGCATTTT
cdr3_aa: CASSPRDGSNQPQHF

d_call: .
j_call: TRBJ2-3
clone_size: many
v_call: TRBV12-3/TRBV12-4
cdr3_nt: TGTGCCAGCACCTTAAGCGGCACAGATACGCAGTATTTT
cdr3_aa: CASTLSGTDTQYF

d_call: .
j_call: TRBJ2-5
clone_size: .
v_call: TRBV5-1
cdr3_nt: TGCGCCAGCACATCTCAAGAGACCCAGTACTTC
cdr3_aa: CASTSQETQYF

d_call: .
j_call: TRBJ2-3
clone_size: many
v_call: TRBV2
cdr3_nt: TGTGCCAGCAGTGAACCGGGAGATACGCAGTATTTT
cdr3_aa: CASSEPGDTQYF

d_call: .
j_call: TRBJ2-1
clone_size: .
v_call: TRBV7-9
cdr3_nt: TGTGCCAGCAGCTGGCTGAGTTCAGGGGATCTCAATGAGCAGTTCTTC
cdr3_aa: CASSWLSSGDLNEQFF

d_call: .
j_call: TRBJ1-2
clone_size: many
v_call: TRBV19
cdr3_nt: TGTGCCAGTAGTCAGGAGGAATCCTATGGCTACACCTTC
cdr3_aa: CASSQEESYGYTF

d_call: .
j_call: TRBJ2-5
clone_size: many
v_call: TRBV12-3/TRBV12-4
cdr3_nt: TGTGCCAGCAGTTTACCAGCGACCCAGGAGACCCAGTACTTC
cdr3_aa: CASSLPATQETQYF

d_call: .
j_call: TRBJ1-2
clone_size: many
v_call: TRBV5-1
cdr3_nt: TGCGCCAGCAGCTCGGCGCTTGCGGGGCCTTATGGCTACACCTTC
cdr3_aa: CASSSALAGPYGYTF

d_call: .
j_call: TRBJ2-2
clone_size: .
v_call: TRBV2
cdr3_nt: .
cdr3_aa: CASSLSGQGRTGELFF

d_call: .
j_call: TRBJ2-1
clone_size: many
v_call: TRBV5-1
cdr3_nt: TGCGCCAGCAGCTTGGGGCAGGCCGTTGAGCAGTTCTTC
cdr3_aa: CASSLGQAVEQFF

d_call: TRBD1
j_call: TRBJ1-1
clone_size: many
v_call: TRBV11-2
cdr3_nt: TGTGCCAGCAGCCCCCAGGGGGACACTGAAGCTTTCTTT
cdr3_aa: CASSPQGDTEAFF

d_call: TRBD1
j_call: TRBJ1-1
clone_size: many
v_call: TRBV7-9
cdr3_nt: TGTGCCAGCAGCCTTCCGGGACAGGTCAACACTGAAGCTTTCTTT
cdr3_aa: CASSLPGQVNTEAFF

d_call: TRBD2
j_call: TRBJ2-1
clone_size: many
v_call: TRBV28
cdr3_nt: TGTGCCAGCAGTCCAGTGGGCGGGAGGGGTTACAATGAGCAGTTCTTC
cdr3_aa: CASSPVGGRGYNEQFF

d_call: TRBD2
j_call: TRBJ2-4
clone_size: .
v_call: TRBV20-1
cdr3_nt: TGCAGTGCTAGAGATCTCCAGCGGGGGGGCCTCGCCAAAAACATTCAGTACTTC
cdr3_aa: CSARDLQRGGLAKNIQYF

d_call: .
j_call: TRBJ2-1
clone_size: many
v_call: TRBV6-4
cdr3_nt: TGTGCCAGCGCCCCGGGGCAGTCCTACAATGAGCAGTTCTTC
cdr3_aa: CASAPGQSYNEQFF

d_call: TRBD1
j_call: TRBJ1-4
clone_size: many
v_call: TRBV12-3/TRBV12-4
cdr3_nt: TGTGCCAGCAGTAAACAGGGACAGGGAGGAGAAAAACTGTTTTTT
cdr3_aa: CASSKQGQGGEKLFF

d_call: .
j_call: TRBJ2-5
clone_size: many
v_call: TRBV20-1
cdr3_nt: TGCAGTGCTAGAAAGCCACGACAAGAGACCCAGTACTTC
cdr3_aa: CSARKPRQETQYF

d_call: .
j_call: TRBJ2-7
clone_size: many
v_call: TRBV14
cdr3_nt: TGTGCCAGCAGCCCCCGGGGCAGCGTAGCCTCAGACGAGCAGTACTTC
cdr3_aa: CASSPRGSVASDEQYF

d_call: .
j_call: TRBJ2-1
clone_size: .
v_call: TRBV18
cdr3_nt: TGTGCCAGCTCACCAGGGGGGAACTCCTACAATGCGGAGTTCTTC
cdr3_aa: CASSPGGNSYNAEFF

d_call: .
j_call: TRBJ1-2
clone_size: few
v_call: TRBV4-1
cdr3_nt: TGCGCCAGCAGCCCGGACGGATTTAAATATGGCTACACCTTC
cdr3_aa: CASSPDGFKYGYTF

d_call: .
j_call: TRBJ1-5
clone_size: many
v_call: TRBV20-1
cdr3_nt: TGCAGTGTTGGACCCTATCAGCCCCAGCATTTT
cdr3_aa: CSVGPYQPQHF

d_call: .
j_call: TRBJ1-4
clone_size: many
v_call: TRBV5-1
cdr3_nt: TGCGCCAGCAGCCCGGACGCCTTCTCAGAAAAACTGTTTTTT
cdr3_aa: CASSPDAFSEKLFF

d_call: .
j_call: TRBJ1-1
clone_size: many
v_call: TRBV5-1
cdr3_nt: TGCGCCAGCAGCTTGATTGGGTCTGTTGAAGCTTTCTTT
cdr3_aa: CASSLIGSVEAFF

d_call: TRBD1
j_call: TRBJ2-1
clone_size: many
v_call: TRBV29-1
cdr3_nt: TGCAGCGTTGATGGGGACAGGTACTACAATGAGCAGTTCTTC
cdr3_aa: CSVDGDRYYNEQFF

d_call: TRBD1
j_call: TRBJ2-7
clone_size: many
v_call: TRBV6-5
cdr3_nt: TGTGCCAGCAGGGACGGACAGGGGGATCCCGAGCAGTACTTC
cdr3_aa: CASRDGQGDPEQYF

d_call: TRBD2
j_call: TRBJ2-7
clone_size: few
v_call: TRBV12-3/TRBV12-4
cdr3_nt: TGTGCCAGCAGGGACCTAGCGGCTTCTGGGGAGCAGTACTTC
cdr3_aa: CASRDLAASGEQYF

d_call: .
j_call: TRBJ2-7
clone_size: many
v_call: TRBV7-9
cdr3_nt: TGTGCCAGCAGCTTAGTTGAGGACACCGACTACGAGCAGTACTTC
cdr3_aa: CASSLVEDTDYEQYF